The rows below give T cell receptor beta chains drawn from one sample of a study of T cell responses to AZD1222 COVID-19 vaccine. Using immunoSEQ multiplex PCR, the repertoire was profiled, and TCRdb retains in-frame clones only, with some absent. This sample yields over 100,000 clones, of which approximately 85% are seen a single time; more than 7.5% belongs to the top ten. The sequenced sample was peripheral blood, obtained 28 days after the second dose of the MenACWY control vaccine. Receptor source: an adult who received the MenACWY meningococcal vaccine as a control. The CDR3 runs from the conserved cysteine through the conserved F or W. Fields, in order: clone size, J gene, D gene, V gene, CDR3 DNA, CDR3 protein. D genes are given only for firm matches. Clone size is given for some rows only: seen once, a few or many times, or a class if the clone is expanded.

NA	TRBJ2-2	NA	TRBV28	TGTGCCAGCCCGGTAGGGTCGAGGACCGGGGAGCTGTTTTTT	CASPVGSRTGELFF
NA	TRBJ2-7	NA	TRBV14	TGTGCCAGCAGCCAAGCCAGGGCAGGTCGATTTTACGAGCAGTACTTC	CASSQARAGRFYEQYF
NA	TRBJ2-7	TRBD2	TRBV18	TGTGCCAGCTCACCGGATGGAGCGGGGGGCTCCTTC	CASSPDGAGGSF
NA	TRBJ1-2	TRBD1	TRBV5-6	TGTGCCAGCAGCTTGCGGACAGGCGATGGCTACACCTTC	CASSLRTGDGYTF
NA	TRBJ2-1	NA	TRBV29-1	TGCAGCGTCTTTAACAATGAGCAGTTCTTC	CSVFNNEQFF
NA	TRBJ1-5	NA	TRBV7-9	TGTGCCAGCAGCTTAGGGTCACCCCGGTCGGGCCAGCATTTT	CASSLGSPRSGQHF
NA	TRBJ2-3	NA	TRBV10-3	TGTGCCATCAGCCCTGGCACAGATACGCAGTATTTT	CAISPGTDTQYF
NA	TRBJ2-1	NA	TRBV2	TGTGCCAGCAGTAGGGACAGCCGGGACTACCGCAATGAGCAGTTCTTC	CASSRDSRDYRNEQFF
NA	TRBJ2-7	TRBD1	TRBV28	TGTGCCAGCAGTACCGGACAGGGGGCTCGGGGTGAACAGTACTTC	CASSTGQGARGEQYF
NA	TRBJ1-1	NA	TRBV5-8	TGTGCCAGCAGCTTAGGGGTCAGAAACACTGAAGCTTTCTTT	CASSLGVRNTEAFF
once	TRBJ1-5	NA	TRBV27	TGTGCCAGCAGTTTATCCTGGGGCAATCAGCCCCAGCATTTT	CASSLSWGNQPQHF
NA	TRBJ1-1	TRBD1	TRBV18	TGTGCCAGCTCACCCCGGACAGGGAACACTGAAGCTTTCTTT	CASSPRTGNTEAFF
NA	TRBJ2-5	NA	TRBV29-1	TGCAGCGTTGTAGGGACGGGAGAGACCCAGTACTTC	CSVVGTGETQYF
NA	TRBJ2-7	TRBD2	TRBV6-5	TGTGCCAGCAGTTACGGGGGGGTCGGGTCCTACGAGCAGTACTTC	CASSYGGVGSYEQYF
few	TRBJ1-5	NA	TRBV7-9	TGTGCCAGCAGCTTAGACAGGTGGGAGCAGCCCCAGCATTTT	CASSLDRWEQPQHF
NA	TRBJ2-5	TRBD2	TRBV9	TGTGCCAGCAGCGTAGGGCTAGCGGGGTTCCAAGAGACCCAGTACTTC	CASSVGLAGFQETQYF
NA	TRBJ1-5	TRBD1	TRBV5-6	TGTGCCAGCAGCTTGGAGGCAGGGGGATTAGATCAGCCCCAGCATTTT	CASSLEAGGLDQPQHF
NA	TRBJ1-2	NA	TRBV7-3	TGTGCCAGCAGCTTAGGAACTGTTGCCGATCGGGGTGGCTACACCTTC	CASSLGTVADRGGYTF
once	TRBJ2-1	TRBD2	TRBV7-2	TGTGCCAGCAGAGCAGCGGGGGGACCTCACAATGAGCAGTTCTTC	CASRAAGGPHNEQFF
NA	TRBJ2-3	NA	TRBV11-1	TGTGCCAGCGGTTCAAGGATCCTCACAGATACGCAGTATTTT	CASGSRILTDTQYF
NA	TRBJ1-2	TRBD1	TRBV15	TGTGCCACCAGCGTCGGGACAGGAGCCAACTATGGCTACACCTTC	CATSVGTGANYGYTF
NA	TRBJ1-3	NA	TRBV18	TGTGCCAGCTCACTTTCCGGGACGTCAGGAAACACCATATATTTT	CASSLSGTSGNTIYF
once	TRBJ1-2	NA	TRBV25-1	TGTGCCAGCCGTAACTCGAACGTCAATGGCTACACCTTC	CASRNSNVNGYTF
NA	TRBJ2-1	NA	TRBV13	TGTGCCAGCAGCCTACAACTCACAGGGTATGAGCAGTTCTTC	CASSLQLTGYEQFF
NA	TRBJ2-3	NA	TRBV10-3	TGTGCCATCAGTGCGGGCCCACAAACGGACACGCAGTATTTT	CAISAGPQTDTQYF
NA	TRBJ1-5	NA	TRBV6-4	TGTGCCAGCAGTGACGGGCCAGACTCCCGGCCCCAGCATTTT	CASSDGPDSRPQHF
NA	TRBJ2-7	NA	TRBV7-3	TGTGCCAGCAGATCAAGCGGGCAAAGCTCCTACGAGCAGTACTTC	CASRSSGQSSYEQYF
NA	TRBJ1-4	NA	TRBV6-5	TGTGCCAGCAGGGCCCAGGGTGGGGTTTCTGAAAAACTGTTTTTT	CASRAQGGVSEKLFF
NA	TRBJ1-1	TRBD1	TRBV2	TGTGCCAGCAGTGGACGACACAGGGGGAACACTGAAGCTTTCTTT	CASSGRHRGNTEAFF
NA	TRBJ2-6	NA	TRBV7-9	TGTGCCAGCAGCCCCCCAGGGGTAGGTGGGGCCAACGTCCTGACTTTC	CASSPPGVGGANVLTF
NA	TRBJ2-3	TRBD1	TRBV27	TGTGCCAGCAGTCCCGGGACAGGGGCCATCCCAGATACGCAGTATTTT	CASSPGTGAIPDTQYF
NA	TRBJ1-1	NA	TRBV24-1	TGTGCCACCAGTGATCCGAACACTGAAGCTTTCTTT	CATSDPNTEAFF
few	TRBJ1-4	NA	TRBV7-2	TGTGCCAGCAGCTTAGCTTCGGAGTATAAACTGTTTTTT	CASSLASEYKLFF
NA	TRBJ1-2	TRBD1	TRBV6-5	TGTGCCAGCAGTCCCCCGACAGGGCGGAGTGGCTACACCTTC	CASSPPTGRSGYTF
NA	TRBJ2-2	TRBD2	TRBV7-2	TGTGCCAGCCCTAGCGGGAATGGCGGGGAGCTGTTTTTT	CASPSGNGGELFF
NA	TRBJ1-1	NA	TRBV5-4	TGTGCCAGCAGCTTGTGGGGATCCACTGAAGCTTTCTTT	CASSLWGSTEAFF
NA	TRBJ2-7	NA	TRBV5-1	TGCGCCAGCAGCCGGGGCGGCTCCGTTTCCTCCGAGCAGTACTTC	CASSRGGSVSSEQYF
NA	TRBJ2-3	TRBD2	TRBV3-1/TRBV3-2	TGTGCCAGCAGCCCCCGTGCTAGCGGGGTTGGAGATACGCAGTATTTT	CASSPRASGVGDTQYF
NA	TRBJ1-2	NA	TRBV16	TGTGCCAGCAGCCAGGCACCTAACTATGGCTACACCTTC	CASSQAPNYGYTF
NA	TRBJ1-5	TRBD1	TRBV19	TGTGCCAGTAGCGGGACAGGGTTCAATCAGCCCCAGCATTTT	CASSGTGFNQPQHF
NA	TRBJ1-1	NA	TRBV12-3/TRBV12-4	TGTGCCCAGGCTGGACGGCCGAACACTGAAGCTTTCTTT	CAQAGRPNTEAFF
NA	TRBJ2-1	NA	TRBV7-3	TGTGCCAGCAGCTTATCGCCCCGGGAGCAGTTCTTC	CASSLSPREQFF
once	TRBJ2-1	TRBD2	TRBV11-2	TGTGCCAGCAGCTTAACCTCGTTTGTGGGACGGGGGGGACACAATGAGCAGTTCTTC	CASSLTSFVGRGGHNEQFF
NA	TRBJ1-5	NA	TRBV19	TGTGCCAGTAGTGAGGCAGGGCGAAGAATTTATCAGCCCCAGCATTTT	CASSEAGRRIYQPQHF
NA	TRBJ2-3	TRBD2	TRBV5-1	TGCGCCAGCAGCCCGGCGGGGGAATCGGCAGATACGCAGTATTTT	CASSPAGESADTQYF
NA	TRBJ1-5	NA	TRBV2	TGTGCCAGCAATAACCCGACGTTGGGCCAGCCCCAGCATTTT	CASNNPTLGQPQHF
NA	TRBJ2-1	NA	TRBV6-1	TGTGCCAGCAGTGAATCGCACAGGGCCTACAATGAGCAGTTCTTC	CASSESHRAYNEQFF
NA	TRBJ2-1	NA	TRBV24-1	TGTGCCACCAGTGATTTGCGATTTGGGCTTATGGGTAAGCAGTTCTTC	CATSDLRFGLMGKQFF
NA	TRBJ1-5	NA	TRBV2	TGTGCCAGCAGTGAAGAATCACGGGGCAATCAGCCCCAGCATTTT	CASSEESRGNQPQHF
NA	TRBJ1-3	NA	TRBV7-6	TGTGCCAGCAGCCTAGAGGGCGGTGGAAACACCATATATTTT	CASSLEGGGNTIYF
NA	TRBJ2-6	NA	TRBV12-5	TGTGCTAGTGGTTTCCCAGGGAGGTCTGGGGCCAACGTCCTGACTTTC	CASGFPGRSGANVLTF
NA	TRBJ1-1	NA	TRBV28	TGTGCCAGCAGTTGGGGGCAGCTGAACACTGAAGCTTTCTTT	CASSWGQLNTEAFF
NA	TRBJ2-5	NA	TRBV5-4	TGTGCCAGCAGCACCGGACTATCCGTGTCGGGGGAGACCCAGTACTTC	CASSTGLSVSGETQYF
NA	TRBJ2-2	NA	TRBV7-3	TGTGCCAGCAGCTCCGGGACCCACCTCCTAAACACCGGGGAGCTGTTTTTT	CASSSGTHLLNTGELFF
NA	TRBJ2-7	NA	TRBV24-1	TGTGCCACCAGTGATTCTGGGGGCGGTTACGAGCAGTACTTC	CATSDSGGGYEQYF
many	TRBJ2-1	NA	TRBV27	TGTGCCAGCCGGAGGGTAGGGGATGAGCAGTTCTTC	CASRRVGDEQFF
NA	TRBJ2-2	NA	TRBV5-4	TGTGCCAGCAGCTGGGATGGGGACTACACCGGGGAGCTGTTTTTT	CASSWDGDYTGELFF
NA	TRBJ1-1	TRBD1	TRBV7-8	TGTGCCAGCAGCTTAGCGGACAGGGAGGCTGAAGCTTTCTTT	CASSLADREAEAFF
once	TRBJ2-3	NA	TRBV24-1	TGTGCCACCAGGAAGGGGAATTCCTTAAGTACGCAGTATTTT	CATRKGNSLSTQYF
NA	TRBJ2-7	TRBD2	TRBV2	TGTGCCAGCAGGCCCCGACCGGGACTAGCGTACGAGCAGTACTTC	CASRPRPGLAYEQYF